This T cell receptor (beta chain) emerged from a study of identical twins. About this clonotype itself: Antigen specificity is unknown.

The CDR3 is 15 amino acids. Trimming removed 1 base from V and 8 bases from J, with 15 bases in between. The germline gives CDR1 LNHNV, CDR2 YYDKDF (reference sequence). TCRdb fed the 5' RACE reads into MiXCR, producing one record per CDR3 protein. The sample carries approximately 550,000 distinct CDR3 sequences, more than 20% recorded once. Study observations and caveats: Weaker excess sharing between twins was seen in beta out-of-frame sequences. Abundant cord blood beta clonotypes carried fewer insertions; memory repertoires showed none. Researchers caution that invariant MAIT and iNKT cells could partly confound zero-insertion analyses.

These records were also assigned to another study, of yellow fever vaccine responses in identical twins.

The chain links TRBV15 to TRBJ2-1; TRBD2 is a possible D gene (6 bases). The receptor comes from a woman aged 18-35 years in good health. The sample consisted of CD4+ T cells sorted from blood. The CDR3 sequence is CATSRGGGATYEQFF. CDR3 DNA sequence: TGTGCCACCAGCAGAGGAGGCGGGGCAACCTATGAGCAGTTCTTC. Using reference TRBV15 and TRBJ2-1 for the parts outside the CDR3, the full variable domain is DAMVIQNPRYQVTQFGKPVTLSCSQTLNHNVMYWYQQKSSQAPKLLFHYYDKDFNNEADTPDNFQSRRPNTSFCFLDIRSPGLGDTAMYLCATSRGGGATYEQFFGPGTRLTVL.